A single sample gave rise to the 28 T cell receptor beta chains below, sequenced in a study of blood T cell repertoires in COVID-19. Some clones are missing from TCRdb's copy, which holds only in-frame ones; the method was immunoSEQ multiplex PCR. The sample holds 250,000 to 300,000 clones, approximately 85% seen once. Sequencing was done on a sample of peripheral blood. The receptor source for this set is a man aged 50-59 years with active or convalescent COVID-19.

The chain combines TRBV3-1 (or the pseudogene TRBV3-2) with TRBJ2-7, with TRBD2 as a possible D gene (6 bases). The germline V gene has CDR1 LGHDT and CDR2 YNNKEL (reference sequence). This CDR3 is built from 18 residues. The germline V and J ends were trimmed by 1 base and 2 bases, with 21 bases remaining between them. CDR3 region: CASSQVVGEGGKPYEQYF. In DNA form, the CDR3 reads TGTGCCAGCAGCCAAGTAGTGGGCGAGGGAGGTAAACCCTACGAGCAGTACTTC.

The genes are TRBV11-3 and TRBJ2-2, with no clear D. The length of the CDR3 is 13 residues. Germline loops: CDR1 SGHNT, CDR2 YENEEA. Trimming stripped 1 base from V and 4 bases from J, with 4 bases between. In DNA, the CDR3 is TGTGCCAGCAGCTTAGTGGCCACCGGGGAGCTGTTTTTT. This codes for CASSLVATGELFF.

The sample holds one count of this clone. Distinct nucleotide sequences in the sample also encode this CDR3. For the CDR3, the DNA is TGTGCCAGCAGTTCCGGGACAGCAAACTATGGCTACACCTTC. Its translation is CASSSGTANYGYTF. The V call is TRBV28, the J call TRBJ1-2; 7 nucleotides agree with TRBD1. The V and J ends lost 4 bases and 2 bases, in that order; junction bases with no gene match: 4. The CDR3 is 14 amino acids. Germline CDR1 is MDHEN and CDR2 is SYDVKM.

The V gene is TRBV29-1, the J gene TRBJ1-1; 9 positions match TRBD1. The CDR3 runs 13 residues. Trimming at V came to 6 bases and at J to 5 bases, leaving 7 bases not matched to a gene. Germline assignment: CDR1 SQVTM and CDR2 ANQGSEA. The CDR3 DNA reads TGCAGCGTGGGGAACAGGGGGCAAACTGAAGCTTTCTTT. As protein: CSVGNRGQTEAFF.

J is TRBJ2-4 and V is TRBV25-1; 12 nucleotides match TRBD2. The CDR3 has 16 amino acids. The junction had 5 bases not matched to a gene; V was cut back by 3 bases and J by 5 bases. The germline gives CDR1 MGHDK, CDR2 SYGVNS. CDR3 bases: TGTGCCAGCAGTGACGTGGGACTAGCGGGTCAAAACATTCAGTACTTC. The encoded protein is CASSDVGLAGQNIQYF.

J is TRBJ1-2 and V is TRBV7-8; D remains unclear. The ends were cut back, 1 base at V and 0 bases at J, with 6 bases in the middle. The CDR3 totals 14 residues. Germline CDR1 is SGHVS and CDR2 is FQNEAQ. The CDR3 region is CASSLVDSNYGYTF. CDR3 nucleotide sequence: TGTGCCAGCAGCTTAGTGGACTCTAACTATGGCTACACCTTC.

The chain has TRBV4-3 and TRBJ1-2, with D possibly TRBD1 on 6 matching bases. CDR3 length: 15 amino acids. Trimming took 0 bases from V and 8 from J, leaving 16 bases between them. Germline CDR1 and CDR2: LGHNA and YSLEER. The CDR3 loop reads CASSQDPTGRYGYTF. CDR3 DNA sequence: TGCGCCAGCAGCCAAGACCCTACAGGGAGATACGGCTACACCTTC.

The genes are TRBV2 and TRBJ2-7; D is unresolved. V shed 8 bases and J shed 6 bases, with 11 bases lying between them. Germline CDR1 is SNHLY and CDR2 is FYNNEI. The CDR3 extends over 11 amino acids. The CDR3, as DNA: TGTGCCAGCTCCGCTGAGTCCGAGCAGTACTTC. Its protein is CASSAESEQYF. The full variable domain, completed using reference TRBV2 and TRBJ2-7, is EPEVTQTPSHQVTQMGQEVILRCVPISNHLYFYWYRQILGQKVEFLVSFYNNEISEKSEIFDDQFSVERPDGSNFTLKIRSTKLEDSAMYFCASSAESEQYFGPGTRLTVT.

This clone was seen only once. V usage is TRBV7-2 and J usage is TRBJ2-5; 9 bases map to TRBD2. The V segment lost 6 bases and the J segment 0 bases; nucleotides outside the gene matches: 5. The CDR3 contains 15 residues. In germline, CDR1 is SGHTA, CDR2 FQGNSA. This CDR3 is CASRASGKHQETQYF. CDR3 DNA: TGTGCCAGCAGAGCTAGCGGGAAACACCAAGAGACCCAGTACTTC.

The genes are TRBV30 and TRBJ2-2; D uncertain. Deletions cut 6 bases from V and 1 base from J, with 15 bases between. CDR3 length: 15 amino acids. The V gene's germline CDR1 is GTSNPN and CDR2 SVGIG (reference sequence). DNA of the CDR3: TGTGCCTGCAGTAATGACATACTGAACACCGGGGAGCTGTTTTTT. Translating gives CACSNDILNTGELFF.

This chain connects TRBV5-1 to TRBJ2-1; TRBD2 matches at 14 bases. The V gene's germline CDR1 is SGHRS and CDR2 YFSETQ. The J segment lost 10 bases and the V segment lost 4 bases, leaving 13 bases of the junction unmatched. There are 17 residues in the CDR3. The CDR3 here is CASSPGLAGAGIEEQFF. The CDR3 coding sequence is TGCGCCAGCAGCCCGGGACTAGCGGGAGCGGGTATTGAGGAGCAGTTCTTC.

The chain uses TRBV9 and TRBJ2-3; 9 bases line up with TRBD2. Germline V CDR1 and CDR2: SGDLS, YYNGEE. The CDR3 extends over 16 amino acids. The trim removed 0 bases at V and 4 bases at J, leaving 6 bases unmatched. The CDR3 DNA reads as TGTGCCAGCAGCGTAGGAGGCGGGAGGGGGGCAGATACGCAGTATTTT. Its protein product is CASSVGGGRGADTQYF.

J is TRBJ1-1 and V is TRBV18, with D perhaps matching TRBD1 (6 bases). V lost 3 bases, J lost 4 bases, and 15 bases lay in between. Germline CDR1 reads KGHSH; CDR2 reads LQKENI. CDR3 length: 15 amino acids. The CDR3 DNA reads TGTGCCAGCTCACCTCCTTTACAGGGTTTCACTGAAGCTTTCTTT. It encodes CASSPPLQGFTEAFF.

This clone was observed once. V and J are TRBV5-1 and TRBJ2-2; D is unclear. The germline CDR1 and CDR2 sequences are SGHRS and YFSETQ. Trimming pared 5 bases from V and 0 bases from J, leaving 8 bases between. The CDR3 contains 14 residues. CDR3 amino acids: CASRWQANTGELFF. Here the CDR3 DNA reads TGCGCCAGCAGATGGCAAGCGAACACCGGGGAGCTGTTTTTT.

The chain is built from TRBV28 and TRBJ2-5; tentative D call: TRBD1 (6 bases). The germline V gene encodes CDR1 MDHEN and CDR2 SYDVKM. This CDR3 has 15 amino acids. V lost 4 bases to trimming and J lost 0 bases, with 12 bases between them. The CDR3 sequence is CASSSAGEYQETQYF. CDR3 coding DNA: TGTGCCAGCAGTTCCGCAGGGGAGTACCAAGAGACCCAGTACTTC.

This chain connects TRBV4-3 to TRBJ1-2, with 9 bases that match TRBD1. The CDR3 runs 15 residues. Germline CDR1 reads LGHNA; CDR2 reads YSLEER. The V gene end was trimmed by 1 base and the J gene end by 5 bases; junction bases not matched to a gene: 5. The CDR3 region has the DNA TGCGCCAGCAGCCAAGCGACAGGGGGGCGTTATGGCTACACCTTC. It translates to CASSQATGGRYGYTF.

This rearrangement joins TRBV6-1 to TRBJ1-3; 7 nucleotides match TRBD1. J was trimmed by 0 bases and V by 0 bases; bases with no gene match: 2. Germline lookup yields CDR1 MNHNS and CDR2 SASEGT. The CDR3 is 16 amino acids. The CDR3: CASSEAGTDSGNTIYF. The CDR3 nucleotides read TGTGCCAGCAGTGAAGCGGGGACAGACTCTGGAAACACCATATATTTT.

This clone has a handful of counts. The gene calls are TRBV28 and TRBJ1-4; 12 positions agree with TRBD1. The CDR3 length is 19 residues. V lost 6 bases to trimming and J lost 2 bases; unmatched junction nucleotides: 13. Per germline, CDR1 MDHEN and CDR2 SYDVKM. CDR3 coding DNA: TGTGCCAGCAGCTCCTTTTGGGACAGGGGGCTCGGGACTAATGAAAAACTGTTTTTT. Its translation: CASSSFWDRGLGTNEKLFF.

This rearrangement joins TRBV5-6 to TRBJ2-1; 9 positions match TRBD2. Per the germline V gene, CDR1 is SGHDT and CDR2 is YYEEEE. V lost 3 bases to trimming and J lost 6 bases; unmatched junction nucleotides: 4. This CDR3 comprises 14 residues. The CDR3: CASSSGGRANEQFF. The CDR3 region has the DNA TGTGCCAGCAGCTCCGGCGGGAGGGCCAATGAGCAGTTCTTC.

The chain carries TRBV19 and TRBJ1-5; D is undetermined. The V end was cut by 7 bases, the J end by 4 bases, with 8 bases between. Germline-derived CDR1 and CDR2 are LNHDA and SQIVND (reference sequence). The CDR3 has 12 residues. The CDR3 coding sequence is TGTGCCAGTAAGTTCGGGAATCAGCCCCAGCATTTT. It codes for CASKFGNQPQHF.

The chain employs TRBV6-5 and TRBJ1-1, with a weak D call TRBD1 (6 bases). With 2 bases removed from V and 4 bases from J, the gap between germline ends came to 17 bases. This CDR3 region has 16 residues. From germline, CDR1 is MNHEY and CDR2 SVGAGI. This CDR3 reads CASSYTPMSGVTEAFF. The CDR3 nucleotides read TGTGCCAGCAGTTACACCCCAATGTCAGGGGTCACTGAAGCTTTCTTT.

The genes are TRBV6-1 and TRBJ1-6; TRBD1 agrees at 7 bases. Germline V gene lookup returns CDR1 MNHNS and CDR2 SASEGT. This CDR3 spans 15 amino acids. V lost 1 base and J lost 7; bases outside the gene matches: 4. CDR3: CASSEVIQGNSPLHF. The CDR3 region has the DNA TGTGCCAGCAGTGAAGTGATACAGGGGAATTCACCCCTCCACTTT.

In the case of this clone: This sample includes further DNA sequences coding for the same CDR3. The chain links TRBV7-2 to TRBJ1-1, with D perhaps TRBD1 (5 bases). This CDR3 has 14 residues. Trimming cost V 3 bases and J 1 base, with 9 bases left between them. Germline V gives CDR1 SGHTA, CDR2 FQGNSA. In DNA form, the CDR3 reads TGTGCCAGCAGCTTGTTCGGGGGGAACACTGAAGCTTTCTTT. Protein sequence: CASSLFGGNTEAFF.

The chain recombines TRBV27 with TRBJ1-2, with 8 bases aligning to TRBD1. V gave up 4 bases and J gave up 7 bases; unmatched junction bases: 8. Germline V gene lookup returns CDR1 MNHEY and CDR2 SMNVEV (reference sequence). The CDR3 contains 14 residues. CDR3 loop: CASSSGDRISGYTF. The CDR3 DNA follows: TGTGCCAGCAGTTCCGGGGACAGGATAAGTGGCTACACCTTC.

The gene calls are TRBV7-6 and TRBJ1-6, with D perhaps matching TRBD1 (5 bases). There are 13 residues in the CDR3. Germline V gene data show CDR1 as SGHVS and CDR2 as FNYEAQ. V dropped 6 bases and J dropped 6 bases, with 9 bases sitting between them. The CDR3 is CASSGAFNSPLHF. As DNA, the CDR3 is TGTGCCAGCAGTGGGGCATTTAATTCACCCCTCCACTTT.

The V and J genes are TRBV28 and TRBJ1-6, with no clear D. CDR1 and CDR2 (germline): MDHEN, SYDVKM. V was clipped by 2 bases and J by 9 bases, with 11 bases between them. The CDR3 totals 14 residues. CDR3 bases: TGTGCCAGCAGTTTAGCGGGAGGGTTTTCACCCCTCCACTTT. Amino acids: CASSLAGGFSPLHF.

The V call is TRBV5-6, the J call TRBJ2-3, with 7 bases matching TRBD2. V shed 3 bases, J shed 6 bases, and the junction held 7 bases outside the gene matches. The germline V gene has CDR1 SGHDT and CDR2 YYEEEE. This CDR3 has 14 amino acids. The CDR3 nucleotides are TGTGCCAGCAGCTCGGGAGGCCGGGGGGATACGCAGTATTTT. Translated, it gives CASSSGGRGDTQYF.

The CDR3 reads CASSPWTAIDYGYTF. The CDR3 DNA reads as TGCGCCAGCAGCCCATGGACAGCGATCGACTATGGCTACACCTTC. V gene TRBV23-1 combines with J gene TRBJ1-2; D might be TRBD1 (6 bases). TRBV23-1 has ORF status, its function being uncertain. The CDR3 extends over 15 amino acids. The germline V and J ends were trimmed by 6 bases and 3 bases, with 17 bases remaining between them.